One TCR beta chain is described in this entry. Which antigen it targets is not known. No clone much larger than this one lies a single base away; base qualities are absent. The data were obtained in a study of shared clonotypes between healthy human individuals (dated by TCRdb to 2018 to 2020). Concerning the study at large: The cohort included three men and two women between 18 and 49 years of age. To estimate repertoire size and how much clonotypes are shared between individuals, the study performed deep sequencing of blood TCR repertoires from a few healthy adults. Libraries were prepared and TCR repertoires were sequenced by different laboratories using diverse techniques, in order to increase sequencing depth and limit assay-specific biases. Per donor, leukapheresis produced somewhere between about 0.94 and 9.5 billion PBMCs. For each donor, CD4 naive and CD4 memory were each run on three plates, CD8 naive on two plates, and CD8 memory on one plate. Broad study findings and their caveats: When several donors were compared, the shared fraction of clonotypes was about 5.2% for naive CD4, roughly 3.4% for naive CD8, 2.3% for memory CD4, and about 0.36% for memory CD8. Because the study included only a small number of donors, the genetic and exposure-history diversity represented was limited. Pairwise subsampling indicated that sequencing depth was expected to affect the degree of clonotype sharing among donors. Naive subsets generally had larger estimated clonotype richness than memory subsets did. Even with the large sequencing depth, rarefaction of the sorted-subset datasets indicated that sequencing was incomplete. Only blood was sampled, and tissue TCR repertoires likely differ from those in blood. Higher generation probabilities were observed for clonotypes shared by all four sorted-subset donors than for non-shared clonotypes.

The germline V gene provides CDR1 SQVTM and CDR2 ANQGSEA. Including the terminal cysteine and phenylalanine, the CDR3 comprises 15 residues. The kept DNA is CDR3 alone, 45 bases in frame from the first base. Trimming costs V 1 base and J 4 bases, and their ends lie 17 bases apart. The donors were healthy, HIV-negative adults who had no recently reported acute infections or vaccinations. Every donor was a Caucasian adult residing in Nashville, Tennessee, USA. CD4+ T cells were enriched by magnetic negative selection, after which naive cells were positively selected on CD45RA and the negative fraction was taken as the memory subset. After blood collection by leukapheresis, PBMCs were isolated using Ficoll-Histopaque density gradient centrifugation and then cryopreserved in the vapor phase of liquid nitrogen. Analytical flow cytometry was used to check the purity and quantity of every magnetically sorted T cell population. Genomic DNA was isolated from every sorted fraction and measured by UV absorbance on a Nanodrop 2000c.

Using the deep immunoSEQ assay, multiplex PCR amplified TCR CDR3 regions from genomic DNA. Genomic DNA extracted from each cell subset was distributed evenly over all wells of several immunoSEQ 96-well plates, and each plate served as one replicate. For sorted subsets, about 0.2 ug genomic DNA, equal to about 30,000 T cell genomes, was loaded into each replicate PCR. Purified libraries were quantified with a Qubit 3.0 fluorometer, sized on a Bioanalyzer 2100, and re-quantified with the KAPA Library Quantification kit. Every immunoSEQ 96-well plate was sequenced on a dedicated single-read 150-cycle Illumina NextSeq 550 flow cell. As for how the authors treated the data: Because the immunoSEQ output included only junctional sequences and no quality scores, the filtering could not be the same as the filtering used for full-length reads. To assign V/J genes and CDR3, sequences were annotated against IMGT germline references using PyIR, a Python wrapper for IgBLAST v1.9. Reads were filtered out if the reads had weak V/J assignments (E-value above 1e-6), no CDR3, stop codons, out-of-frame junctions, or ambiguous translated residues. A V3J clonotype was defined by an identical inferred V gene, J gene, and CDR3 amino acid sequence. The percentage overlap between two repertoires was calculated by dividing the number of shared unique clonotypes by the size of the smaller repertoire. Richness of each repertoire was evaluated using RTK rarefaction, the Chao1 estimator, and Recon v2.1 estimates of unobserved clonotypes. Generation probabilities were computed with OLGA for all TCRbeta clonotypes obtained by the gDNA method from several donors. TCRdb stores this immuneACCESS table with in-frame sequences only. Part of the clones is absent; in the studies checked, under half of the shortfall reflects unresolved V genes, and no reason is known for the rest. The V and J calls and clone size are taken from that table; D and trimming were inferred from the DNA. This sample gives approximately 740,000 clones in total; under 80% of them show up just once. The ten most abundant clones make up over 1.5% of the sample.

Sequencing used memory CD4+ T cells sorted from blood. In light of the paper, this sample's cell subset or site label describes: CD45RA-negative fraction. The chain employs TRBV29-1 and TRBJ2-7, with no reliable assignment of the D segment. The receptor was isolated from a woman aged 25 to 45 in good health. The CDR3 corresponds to CSVEVSRPPFYEQYF. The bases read TGCAGCGTTGAAGTCTCTCGGCCACCATTTTACGAGCAGTACTTC.